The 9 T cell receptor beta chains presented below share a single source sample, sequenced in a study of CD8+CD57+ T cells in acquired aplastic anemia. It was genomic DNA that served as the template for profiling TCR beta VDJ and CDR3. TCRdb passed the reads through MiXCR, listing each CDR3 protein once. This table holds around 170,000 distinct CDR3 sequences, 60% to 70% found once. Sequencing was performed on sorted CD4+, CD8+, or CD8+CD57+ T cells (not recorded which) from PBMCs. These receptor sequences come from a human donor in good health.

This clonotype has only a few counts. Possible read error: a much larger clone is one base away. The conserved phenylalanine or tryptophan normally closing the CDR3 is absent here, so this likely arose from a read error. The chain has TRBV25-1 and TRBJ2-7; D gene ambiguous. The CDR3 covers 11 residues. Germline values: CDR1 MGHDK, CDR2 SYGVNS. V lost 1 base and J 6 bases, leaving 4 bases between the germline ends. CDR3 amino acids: CASSELIEQYL. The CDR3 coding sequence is TGTGCCAGCAGTGAATTAATCGAGCAGTACCTC.

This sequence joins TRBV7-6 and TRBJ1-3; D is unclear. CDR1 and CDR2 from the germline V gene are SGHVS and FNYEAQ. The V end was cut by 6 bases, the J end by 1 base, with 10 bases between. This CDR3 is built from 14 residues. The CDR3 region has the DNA TGTGCCAGCAGAAAGACGGATTCTGGAAACACCATATATTTT. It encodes CASRKTDSGNTIYF.

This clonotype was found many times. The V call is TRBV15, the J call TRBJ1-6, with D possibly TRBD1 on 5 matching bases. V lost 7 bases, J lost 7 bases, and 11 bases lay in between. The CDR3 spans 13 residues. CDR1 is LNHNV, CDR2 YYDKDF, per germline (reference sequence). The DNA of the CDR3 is TGTGCCACCACGGCAGGGTTGAATTCACCCCTCCACTTT. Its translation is CATTAGLNSPLHF. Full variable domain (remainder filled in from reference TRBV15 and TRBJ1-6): DAMVIQNPRYQVTQFGKPVTLSCSQTLNHNVMYWYQQKSSQAPKLLFHYYDKDFNNEADTPDNFQSRRPNTSFCFLDIRSPGLGDTAMYLCATTAGLNSPLHFGNGTRLTVT.

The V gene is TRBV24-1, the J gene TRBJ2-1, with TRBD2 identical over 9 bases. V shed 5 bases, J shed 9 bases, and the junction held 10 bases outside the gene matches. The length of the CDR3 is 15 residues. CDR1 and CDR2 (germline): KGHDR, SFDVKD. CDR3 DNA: TGTGCCACCAGTGCCGATAGCGGGAGACGGTTTGAGCAGTTCTTC. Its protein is CATSADSGRRFEQFF.

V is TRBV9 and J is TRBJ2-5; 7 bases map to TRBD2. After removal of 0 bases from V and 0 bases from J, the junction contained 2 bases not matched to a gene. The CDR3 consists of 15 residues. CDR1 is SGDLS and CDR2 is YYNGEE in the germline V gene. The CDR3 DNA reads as TGTGCCAGCAGCGTAGGAGGGACTAACCAAGAGACCCAGTACTTC. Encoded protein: CASSVGGTNQETQYF.

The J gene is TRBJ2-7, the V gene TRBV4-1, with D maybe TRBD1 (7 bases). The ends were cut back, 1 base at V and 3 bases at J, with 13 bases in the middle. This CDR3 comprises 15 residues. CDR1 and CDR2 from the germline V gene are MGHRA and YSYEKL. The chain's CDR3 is CASSQVPGGNYEQYF. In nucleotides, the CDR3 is TGCGCCAGCAGCCAAGTTCCAGGGGGGAACTACGAGCAGTACTTC.

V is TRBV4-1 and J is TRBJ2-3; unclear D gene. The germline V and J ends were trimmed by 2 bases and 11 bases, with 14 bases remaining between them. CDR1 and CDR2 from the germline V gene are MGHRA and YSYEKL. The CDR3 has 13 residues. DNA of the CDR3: TGCGCCAGCAGCCAATTAGGGTACAATGAGCAGTATTTT. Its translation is CASSQLGYNEQYF.

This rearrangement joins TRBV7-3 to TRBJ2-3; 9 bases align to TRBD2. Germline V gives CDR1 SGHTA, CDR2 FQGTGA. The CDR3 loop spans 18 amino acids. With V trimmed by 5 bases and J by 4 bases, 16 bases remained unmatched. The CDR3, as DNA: TGTGCCAGCAGCCCGGACGGGGGTAGCGGGAGAATATCAGATACGCAGTATTTT. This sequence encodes CASSPDGGSGRISDTQYF.

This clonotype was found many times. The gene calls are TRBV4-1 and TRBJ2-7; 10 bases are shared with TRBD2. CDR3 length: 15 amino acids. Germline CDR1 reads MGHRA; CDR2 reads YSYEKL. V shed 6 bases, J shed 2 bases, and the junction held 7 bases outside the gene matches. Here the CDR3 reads CASSMTSGPTYEQYF. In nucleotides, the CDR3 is TGCGCCAGCAGTATGACTAGCGGGCCAACCTACGAGCAGTACTTC.